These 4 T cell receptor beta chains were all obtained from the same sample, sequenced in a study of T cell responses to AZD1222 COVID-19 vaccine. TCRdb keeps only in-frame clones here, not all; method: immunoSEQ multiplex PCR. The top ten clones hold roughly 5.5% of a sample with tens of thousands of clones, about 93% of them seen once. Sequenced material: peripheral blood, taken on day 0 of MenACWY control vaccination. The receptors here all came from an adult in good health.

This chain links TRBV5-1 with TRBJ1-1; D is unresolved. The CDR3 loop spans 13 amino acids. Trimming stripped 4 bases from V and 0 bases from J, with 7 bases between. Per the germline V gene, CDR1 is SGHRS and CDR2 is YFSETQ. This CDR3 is CASSRDVNTEAFF. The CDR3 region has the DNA TGCGCCAGCAGCCGAGATGTGAACACTGAAGCTTTCTTT.

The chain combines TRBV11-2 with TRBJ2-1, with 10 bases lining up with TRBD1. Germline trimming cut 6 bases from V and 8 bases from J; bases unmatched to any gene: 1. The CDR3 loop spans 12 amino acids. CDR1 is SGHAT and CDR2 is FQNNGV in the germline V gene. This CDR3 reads CASRGTGDEQFF. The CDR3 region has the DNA TGTGCCAGCAGAGGGACAGGGGATGAGCAGTTCTTC. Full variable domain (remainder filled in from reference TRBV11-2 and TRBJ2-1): EAGVAQSPRYKIIEKRQSVAFWCNPISGHATLYWYQQILGQGPKLLIQFQNNGVVDDSQLPKDRFSAERLKGVDSTLKIQPAKLEDSAVYLCASRGTGDEQFFGPGTRLTVL.

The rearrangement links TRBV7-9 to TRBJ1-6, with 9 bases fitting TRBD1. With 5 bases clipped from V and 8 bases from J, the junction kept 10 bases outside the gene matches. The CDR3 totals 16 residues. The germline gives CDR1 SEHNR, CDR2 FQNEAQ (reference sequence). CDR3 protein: CASSPWTGDGYSPLHF. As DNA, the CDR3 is TGTGCCAGCAGCCCATGGACAGGGGATGGGTATTCACCCCTCCACTTT.

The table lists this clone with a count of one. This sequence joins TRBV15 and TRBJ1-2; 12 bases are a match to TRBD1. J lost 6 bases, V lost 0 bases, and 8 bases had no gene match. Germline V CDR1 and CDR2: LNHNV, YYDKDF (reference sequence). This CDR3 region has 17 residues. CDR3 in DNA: TGTGCCACCAGCAGAGATCTGGGCGGGACAGGGGGCGATGGCTACACCTTC. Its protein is CATSRDLGGTGGDGYTF.